A selection of T cell receptor beta chains follows, all from one sample in a study of OX40 agonist ivuxolimab in advanced cancers. Profiling relied on immunoSEQ multiplex PCR, and the TCRdb table lists in-frame clones only, not all of them. The sample lists around 22,000 clones, 84% occurring once. This sample comprised CD4+ or CD8+ T cells sorted from blood, obtained in a trial of the OX40 agonist ivuxolimab. Receptor source: an adult with an advanced solid tumor such as melanoma, head and neck, liver or kidney cancer. The CDR3 runs from the conserved cysteine through the conserved F or W. The order of the fields is J gene, D gene, clone size, V gene, CDR3 DNA, CDR3 protein. A D gene is named only where the DNA matches it firmly. Not all rows give a size; the values are once, few, many and, for expanded clones, a class.

TRBJ2-2 . . TRBV7-8 TGTGCCAGCAGCGCCCTCGGCGGCTACACCGGGGAGCTGTTTTTT CASSALGGYTGELFF
TRBJ2-7 . . TRBV6-1 TGTGCCAGCAGTGAAGTCCCCCCTCTATGGCAGGGAACCTACGAGCAGTACTTC CASSEVPPLWQGTYEQYF
TRBJ2-3 . . TRBV10-3 TGTGCCATCAGTGAGAGCGGCGCTAGCACAGATACGCAGTATTTT CAISESGASTDTQYF
TRBJ2-1 . once TRBV18 TGTGCCAGCTCACCACTCGGTTACAATGAGCAGTTCTTC CASSPLGYNEQFF
TRBJ1-1 TRBD1 few TRBV30 TGTGCCTGGAATCACGGACAGGTCGAGACTGAAGCTTTCTTT CAWNHGQVETEAFF
TRBJ2-5 TRBD2 . TRBV27 TGTGCCAGCAGTTTACTTTCTAGCGGGGGCCAAGAGACCCAGTACTTC CASSLLSSGGQETQYF
TRBJ2-3 . . TRBV19 TGTGCCAGTAGTATAGGGCCTAGGGGGGATACGCAGTATTTT CASSIGPRGDTQYF
TRBJ2-1 TRBD2 . TRBV29-1 TGCAGCGCCGGGACTAGCGGTCTCATAAGCTCCTACAATGAGCAGTTCTTC CSAGTSGLISSYNEQFF
TRBJ2-7 . . TRBV7-9 TGTGCCAGCAGCTTAACGGGGCGATACGAGCAGTACTTC CASSLTGRYEQYF
TRBJ2-5 TRBD1 . TRBV29-1 TGCAGCGTCCAGGGGGACCAAGAGACCCAGTACTTC CSVQGDQETQYF
TRBJ2-7 TRBD2 . TRBV10-2 TGCGCCAGCAATCAGCGGGGGGACTCCTACGAGCAGTACTTC CASNQRGDSYEQYF
TRBJ1-5 . few TRBV6-1 TGTGCCAGCAGTACTGGACACCCAACAATGTGGCCCCAGCATTTT CASSTGHPTMWPQHF
TRBJ1-2 . . TRBV9 TGTGCCAGCAGCGCAAGTGGTCGAGGTCCGCTAGCTAACTATGGCTACACCTTC CASSASGRGPLANYGYTF
TRBJ1-6 . . TRBV5-6 TGTGCCAGCAGCCATTGGGCGGGGGACGGGTATAATTCACCCCTCCACTTT CASSHWAGDGYNSPLHF
TRBJ2-1 TRBD2 once TRBV4-1 TGCGCCAGCAGCCTACTGACTAGCGGGGGGCAGGATGAGCAGTTCTTC CASSLLTSGGQDEQFF
TRBJ2-3 . . TRBV19 TGTGCCAGTAGTTCTACCAGGGGACTACGGGCAGATACGCAGTATTTT CASSSTRGLRADTQYF
TRBJ1-1 . few TRBV6-1 TGTGCCAGCAAACCAGGGAACACTGAAGCTTTCTTT CASKPGNTEAFF
TRBJ2-1 . . TRBV7-9 TGTGCCAGCAAAAGAGGCAGGGGCCTTGACGAGAATGAGCAGTTCTTC CASKRGRGLDENEQFF
TRBJ1-5 . . TRBV28 TGTGCCAGCAGTCCAAAAGGGGTGGAAAATCAGCCCCAGCATTTT CASSPKGVENQPQHF
TRBJ1-5 . . TRBV2 TGTGCCAGCAGTGATGGTAGATATAGCAATCAGCCCCAGCATTTT CASSDGRYSNQPQHF
TRBJ2-1 . few TRBV19 TGTGCCAGTAGTGTAGGAGGGAGAGGGAGGAATGAGCAGTTCTTC CASSVGGRGRNEQFF
TRBJ2-7 TRBD1 . TRBV19 TGTGCCAGTAACACTCGGGACAGGGCGGGTGAGCAGTACTTC CASNTRDRAGEQYF
TRBJ2-6 TRBD1 . TRBV19 TGTGCCAGTAGGTCGCGACAGGGTGAAACCGGGGCCAACGTCCTGACTTTC CASRSRQGETGANVLTF
TRBJ2-7 TRBD2 medium-sized TRBV28 TGTGCCAGCAAGACTAGCGGGGGATACTACGAGCAGTACTTC CASKTSGGYYEQYF
TRBJ2-2 TRBD1 few TRBV28 TGTGCCAGCAGGCCGACAGGGGCGAACACCGGGGAGCTGTTTTTT CASRPTGANTGELFF
TRBJ2-1 TRBD2 few TRBV15 TGTGCCACCAGCAGGAAGACTAGCGGCAATGAGCAGTTCTTC CATSRKTSGNEQFF
TRBJ1-4 TRBD1 . TRBV28 TGTGCCAGCAGTTTAAGGCGGGGACAGGGGAGTGAAAAACTGTTTTTT CASSLRRGQGSEKLFF
TRBJ1-1 . . TRBV10-2 TGCGCCAGCAGAGAGCCCGCCTATCCAGCTTTCTTT CASREPAYPAFF
TRBJ2-1 TRBD2 . TRBV27 TGTGCCAGCAGTCCACCTGGACTAGCGGGGGGATACAATGAGCAGTTCTTC CASSPPGLAGGYNEQFF
TRBJ2-2 . few TRBV10-2 TGCGCCAGCAGTATTACCGGGGAGCTGTTTTTT CASSITGELFF
TRBJ2-2 . . TRBV7-6 TGTGCCAGCAGCTTAGGGGGAGGTTTCACCGGGGAGCTGTTTTTT CASSLGGGFTGELFF
TRBJ2-7 TRBD2 few TRBV27 TGTGCCAGCAGTTTATTACTAGCGGCGGCCTACGAGCAGTACTTC CASSLLLAAAYEQYF
TRBJ1-3 . . TRBV7-8 TGTGCCAGCAGCTTAAGGTCGGACGGCCAAATCTCTGGAAACACCATATATTTT CASSLRSDGQISGNTIYF
TRBJ1-1 . . TRBV6-1 TGTGCCAGCACCCAGGGATTCGGCACTGAAGCTTTCTTT CASTQGFGTEAFF
TRBJ2-7 TRBD2 . TRBV15 TGTGCCACCAGCAGAGATCGGGGGGTCTACGAGCAGTACTTC CATSRDRGVYEQYF
TRBJ1-5 . . TRBV14 TGTGCCAGCAGCCAACCTACAGGGTTAGGCCAGCCCCAGCATTTT CASSQPTGLGQPQHF
TRBJ1-2 TRBD1 . TRBV13 TGTGCCAGCAGCTTGGACAGGAACGACTATGGCTACACCTTC CASSLDRNDYGYTF
TRBJ2-1 . . TRBV4-1 TGCGCCAGCAGCCAAGATTTCGGGGACAATGAGCAGTTCTTC CASSQDFGDNEQFF
TRBJ1-1 . . TRBV27 TGTGCCAGCACCGGGGCAGGGACTTGGACTGAAGCTTTCTTT CASTGAGTWTEAFF
TRBJ2-7 . . TRBV27 TGTGCCAGCAGTGCCGGACAGTACTACGAGCAGTACTTC CASSAGQYYEQYF
TRBJ2-5 . . TRBV13 TGTGCCAGCAGCTCAAACAGGGATTGGTCGGAGACCCAGTACTTC CASSSNRDWSETQYF
TRBJ2-7 TRBD1 . TRBV7-2 TGTGCCAGCAGCTCCGGGACAGGGGTATACGAGCAGTACTTC CASSSGTGVYEQYF
TRBJ1-2 . . TRBV30 TGTGCCTGGGACAATTATGGCTACACCTTC CAWDNYGYTF
TRBJ2-7 . . TRBV7-9 TGTGCCAGCAGCTTAAAGGGGGACGAGCAGTACTTC CASSLKGDEQYF
TRBJ2-7 . . TRBV27 TGTGCCAGCAGGTCAGGGGTTTTCGAGCAGTACTTC CASRSGVFEQYF
TRBJ2-3 TRBD1 . TRBV13 TGTGCCAGCAGCATACAGGGGGATACGCAGTATTTT CASSIQGDTQYF
TRBJ1-2 . . TRBV19 TGTGCCAGTAGTATAGACCGAGGCGGGGAGGCCACCTTC CASSIDRGGEATF
TRBJ1-1 . . TRBV19 TGTGCCAGTAGTGCACAGCTCCGGGCTTTCTTT CASSAQLRAFF
TRBJ2-2 . . TRBV29-1 TGCAGCGTTGCCAGGGCGACCGGGGAGCTGTTTTTT CSVARATGELFF
TRBJ1-1 . . TRBV7-2 TGTGCCAGCAGCTTATGGGCTAGCGTCCAAGAAGCTTTCTTT CASSLWASVQEAFF
TRBJ2-1 . . TRBV9 TGTGCCAGCAGCGGATCGGGGTGGCAGTTCTTC CASSGSGWQFF
TRBJ2-5 . few TRBV9 TGTGCCAGCAGCGTAGGGGGAACGGACCAAGAGACCCAGTACTTC CASSVGGTDQETQYF
TRBJ1-2 . . TRBV6-6 TGTGCCAGCAGTTACGGGGATGGCTACACCTTC CASSYGDGYTF
TRBJ1-1 TRBD1 . TRBV6-1 TGTGCCAGCAAGACAGGGGGAACTGAAGCTTTCTTT CASKTGGTEAFF
TRBJ2-7 . . TRBV7-2 TGTGCCAGCAGCTTAGTTGTGGGGAACGAGGACTACGAGCAGTACTTC CASSLVVGNEDYEQYF
TRBJ2-1 . few TRBV9 TGTGCCAGCAGCGTAGGGGCAGACCCCCCTAATGAGCAGTTCTTC CASSVGADPPNEQFF
TRBJ2-7 . . TRBV6-1 TGTGCCACCCCTGGGACCCCTTACGAGCAGTACTTC CATPGTPYEQYF
TRBJ1-2 TRBD1 . TRBV27 TGTGCCAGCATACCTTCCCCCGCGACAGGGGGCGTTAATGGCTACACCTTC CASIPSPATGGVNGYTF
TRBJ2-2 . . TRBV6-5 TGTGCCAGCAGTTACTCGGTGCCGACCGGGGAGCTGTTTTTT CASSYSVPTGELFF